The 10 T cell receptor beta chains presented below share a single source sample, sequenced in a study of glioma-infiltrating T cells after dendritic cell vaccination. The repertoire was sequenced with immunoSEQ multiplex PCR; TCRdb's copy has only in-frame clones and lacks some. The sample contains fewer than 85,000 clones, about nine tenths of which appear only once. As for time point: after dendritic cell vaccination, including at tumor progression/relapse. The sample was blood, taken after dendritic cell vaccination. The source is a human donor with glioblastoma.

This sequence joins TRBV18 and TRBJ2-7, with 11 positions matching TRBD2. The CDR3 consists of 17 residues. Germline V gives CDR1 KGHSH, CDR2 LQKENI. V was pared by 3 bases and J by 1 base, with 8 bases of the junction left unmatched. For the CDR3, the DNA is TGTGCCAGCTCACCGGCTGTGAGGACTAGCGGGTCCTACGAGCAGTACTTC. Its protein product is CASSPAVRTSGSYEQYF.

The rearrangement uses TRBV7-9 and TRBJ1-3; TRBD1 aligns across 7 bases. Trimming removed 4 bases from V and 4 bases from J; junction bases left unmatched: 7. The germline V gene has CDR1 SEHNR and CDR2 FQNEAQ (reference sequence). The CDR3 is made up of 15 amino acids. Written as DNA, the CDR3 is TGTGCCAGCAGCTCCACCTGGGACAGCGGAAACACCATATATTTT. Protein: CASSSTWDSGNTIYF.

This sequence joins TRBV5-4 and TRBJ1-1; possible D gene TRBD1, 6 bases. V was clipped by 4 bases and J by 1 base, with 14 bases between them. The CDR3 runs to 15 residues. Per germline, CDR1 SGHNT and CDR2 YYREEE (reference sequence). The CDR3 protein is CASSRIKQGNTEAFF. The CDR3 DNA sequence: TGTGCCAGCAGCCGAATAAAACAGGGGAACACTGAAGCTTTCTTT. The full variable domain, completed using reference TRBV5-4 and TRBJ1-1, is ETGVTQSPTHLIKTRGQQVTLRCSSQSGHNTVSWYQQALGQGPQFIFQYYREEENGRGNFPPRFSGLQFPNYSSELNVNALELDDSALYLCASSRIKQGNTEAFFGQGTRLTVV.

This clone occurred once. The chain joins TRBV6-6 to TRBJ2-1; no clear D. Germline V gene lookup returns CDR1 MNHNY and CDR2 SVGAGI (reference sequence). The CDR3 totals 14 residues. V gave up 4 bases and J gave up 9 bases, with 16 bases separating them. CDR3 loop: CASSSSRESSEQFF. DNA for the CDR3: TGTGCCAGCAGTTCTTCACGAGAATCTAGTGAGCAGTTCTTC.

This clone was picked up one time. This chain joins TRBV7-9 and TRBJ2-7; 8 bases are a match to TRBD1. V dropped 2 bases and J dropped 5; count of bases not matched to a gene: 5. Germline V gives CDR1 SEHNR, CDR2 FQNEAQ (reference sequence). This CDR3 has 14 amino acids. CDR3 DNA sequence: TGTGCCAGCAGCTTAACTGGACAGGGCCACGAGCAGTACTTC. Translating it yields CASSLTGQGHEQYF.

This clone was counted only a few times. The CDR3 coding sequence is TGTGCCAGCAGCTTGGAACGACAGGGCGAGGATAATTCACCCCTCCACTTT. Protein product: CASSLERQGEDNSPLHF. This chain connects TRBV11-2 to TRBJ1-6; 7 bases align to TRBD1. Trimming took 3 bases from V and 5 from J; bases not matched to a gene: 10. Germline V gene data show CDR1 as SGHAT and CDR2 as FQNNGV. This CDR3 has 17 amino acids.

V and J are TRBV11-2 and TRBJ2-7; possibly TRBD2 for D (5 bases). V lost 6 bases and J lost 0, with 18 bases in between. This CDR3 contains 16 residues. Per germline, CDR1 SGHAT and CDR2 FQNNGV. As DNA, the CDR3 is TGTGCCAGCAGTCCCATCGACCCGGGGTACTCCTACGAGCAGTACTTC. This codes for CASSPIDPGYSYEQYF.

V and J are TRBV5-4 and TRBJ2-7, with 11 bases identical to TRBD2. The CDR3 has 15 residues. V was pared by 0 bases and J by 9 bases, with 8 bases of the junction left unmatched. Looked up from germline, CDR1 is SGHNT and CDR2 is YYREEE (reference sequence). In DNA, the CDR3 is TGTGCCAGCAGCTTGGAGGGGCTAGCGGGAGGCGTGCAGTACTTC. Translated, it gives CASSLEGLAGGVQYF.

The table lists this clone with a count of one. J is TRBJ2-5 and V is TRBV2; TRBD2 agrees at 12 bases. V trimming: 4 bases; J trimming: 7 bases; junction bases outside the gene matches: 4. Germline V gene lookup returns CDR1 SNHLY and CDR2 FYNNEI. This CDR3 is 14 amino acids long. This CDR3 reads CASSGLAGVGTQYF. The CDR3 nucleotides read TGTGCCAGCAGTGGACTAGCGGGAGTGGGGACCCAGTACTTC.

The chain links TRBV9 to TRBJ1-5, with 9 bases identical to TRBD1. The length of the CDR3 is 14 residues. The J segment lost 9 bases and the V segment lost 3 bases, leaving 7 bases of the junction unmatched. Germline CDR1 is SGDLS and CDR2 is YYNGEE. The CDR3 loop is CASSEGTGRGPQHF. Written as DNA, the CDR3 is TGTGCCAGCAGCGAGGGGACAGGGAGGGGGCCCCAGCATTTT.